Each of the 8 T cell receptor beta chains below was sequenced from the same sample in a study of cytomegalovirus exposure and HLA in healthy donors. The method was immunoSEQ multiplex PCR; TCRdb's version includes in-frame clones alone and lacks a portion of them. This repertoire shows under 150,000 clones, roughly nine tenths found once; its top ten account for roughly 3%. Input material: PBMCs. The receptors shown here come from a man younger than 30 in good health and CMV-seronegative.

The rearrangement uses TRBV5-1 and TRBJ2-5; 15 bases map to TRBD2. The V and J ends lost 2 bases and 2 bases, in that order; junction bases with no gene match: 1. The CDR3 covers 16 residues. The germline CDR1 and CDR2 sequences are SGHRS and YFSETQ. As DNA, the CDR3 is TGCGCCAGCAGCTTCGGGACTAGCGGGGGGCAAGAGACCCAGTACTTC. The encoded protein is CASSFGTSGGQETQYF.

This chain uses TRBV7-6 with TRBJ2-7; 10 nucleotides agree with TRBD1. The germline V gene has CDR1 SGHVS and CDR2 FNYEAQ. The CDR3 runs to 15 residues. J gave up 5 bases and V 1 base, and 5 bases lay outside the gene matches. The CDR3 DNA is TGTGCCAGCAGCTTAGAAGGACAGGGGGACAACGAGCAGTACTTC. It codes for CASSLEGQGDNEQYF.

The rearrangement links TRBV30 to TRBJ2-7; 13 bases line up with TRBD2. CDR3 length: 16 residues. CDR1 GTSNPN and CDR2 SVGIG come from the germline V gene (reference sequence). V dropped 2 bases and J dropped 2; count of bases not matched to a gene: 6. The CDR3 nucleotides are TGTGCCTGGAGTTGGGGACTAGCGGGAAGTACCTACGAGCAGTACTTC. It encodes CAWSWGLAGSTYEQYF.

This clone was observed once. This sequence joins TRBV9 and TRBJ2-3; tentative D call: TRBD2 (7 bases). This CDR3 has 16 residues. Germline CDR1 and CDR2: SGDLS and YYNGEE. Trimming took off 3 bases at V and 1 base at J, with 15 bases between the two ends. CDR3: CASSAGGGGGTDTQYF. The CDR3 DNA follows: TGTGCCAGCAGCGCTGGGGGGGGCGGGGGCACAGATACGCAGTATTTT.

CDR3 region: CASSYSGKQYF. The CDR3 DNA reads as TGTGCCAGCAGTTATAGTGGTAAGCAGTACTTC. This rearrangement joins TRBV27 to TRBJ2-7; no definite D call. Trimming took off 4 bases at V and 8 bases at J, with 9 bases between the two ends. The CDR3 spans 11 residues. The germline V gene encodes CDR1 MNHEY and CDR2 SMNVEV (reference sequence).

The rearrangement links TRBV5-4 to TRBJ2-2, with D maybe TRBD1 (6 bases). Deletions cut 7 bases from V and 3 bases from J, with 10 bases between. The CDR3 totals 13 residues. The germline gives CDR1 SGHNT, CDR2 YYREEE (reference sequence). DNA of the CDR3: TGTGCCAGCGCGGACAGTCACACCGGGGAGCTGTTTTTT. Translating gives CASADSHTGELFF.

The V gene is TRBV9, the J gene TRBJ2-5; 7 bases are a match to TRBD2. Germline V gene lookup returns CDR1 SGDLS and CDR2 YYNGEE. The length of the CDR3 is 15 residues. Losses at the gene ends were 0 bases for V and 1 base for J; bases not matched to a gene: 3. The chain's CDR3 is CASSVGGGGQETQYF. The CDR3 DNA follows: TGTGCCAGCAGCGTAGGCGGCGGGGGCCAAGAGACCCAGTACTTC. Combining the CDR3 with reference TRBV9 and TRBJ2-5 gives the whole variable domain DSGVTQTPKHLITATGQRVTLRCSPRSGDLSVYWYQQSLDQGLQFLIQYYNGEERAKGNILERFSAQQFPDLHSELNLSSLELGDSALYFCASSVGGGGQETQYFGPGTRLLVL.

The chain uses TRBV29-1 and TRBJ1-1; maybe TRBD1 (6 bases). The CDR3 length is 15 residues. Trimming took 4 bases from V and 1 from J, leaving 16 bases between them. Per the germline V gene, CDR1 is SQVTM and CDR2 is ANQGSEA. CDR3 in DNA: TGCAGCGTTGTGGGGGGGCCCGAGGGGAACACTGAAGCTTTCTTT. Protein: CSVVGGPEGNTEAFF.